This TCR beta chain was documented in a study of blood T cell repertoires in COVID-19. Study as a whole: Sample material is recorded as cDNA or gDNA derived from T cells, B-cell-depleted T cells, or PBMCs.

Trimming shortened V by 0 bases and J by 3 bases, and 10 bases separated the two germline ends. Germline V gene sequence: CDR1 SGHRS, CDR2 YFSETQ. CDR3 length equals 14 residues. Original data processing: Amplification of reference gene primers provided the estimated nucleated cell counts. Data came from immunoSEQ multiplex PCR; TCRdb stores just in-frame clones and leaves some out. V, J and clone size were drawn from that table, and D and trimming were deduced from the DNA. The profile shows 150,000 or so clones, around 81% of them singletons. The receptor was isolated from a man aged 60 to 75 with active or convalescent COVID-19. The J gene is TRBJ2-7, the V gene TRBV5-1; tentatively, D is TRBD1 (5 bases). Sequencing was carried out using peripheral blood. CDR3 DNA: TGCGCCAGCAGCTTGGTTGCAGGGCTCTACGAGCAGTACTTC. It encodes CASSLVAGLYEQYF.